The 24 T cell receptor beta chains in this list originate from one sample, sequenced in a study of T cells in Graves' hyperthyroidism and ophthalmopathy. The TCR beta CDR3 regions underwent amplification using RNA transcripts as the source. The HTBI primer set drove a first-round RT-PCR of the TCR CDR3. TCRdb analysed the multiplex PCR reads with MiXCR anew, one entry per CDR3 protein. The sample has about 270,000 distinct CDR3 sequences, less than 30% seen once. Sequences were obtained from blood. These receptors originate from a man between 40 and 49 years old with Graves' hyperthyroidism that later progressed to Graves' ophthalmopathy.

The sample holds many counts of this clonotype. The J gene is TRBJ1-5, the V gene TRBV7-8; perhaps TRBD1 as D (6 bases). Germline-derived CDR1 and CDR2 are SGHVS and FQNEAQ. The V end lost 6 bases, the J end lost 8 bases, and 14 bases lay between the germline ends. The CDR3 has 13 amino acids. The CDR3 DNA follows: TGTGCCAGCAGAGCAGGGGCCCGAGAGCCCCAGCATTTT. Translated: CASRAGAREPQHF.

This clonotype was recorded at least ten times. The chain is built from TRBV6-5 and TRBJ2-5; no reliable D call. The CDR3 extends over 18 amino acids. V was pared by 3 bases and J by 7 bases, with 27 bases between. Per the germline V gene, CDR1 is MNHEY and CDR2 is SVGAGI. The CDR3 sequence: CASSYEIPGPSSVRTQYF. Here the CDR3 DNA reads TGTGCCAGCAGTTATGAAATCCCAGGACCCTCATCTGTACGGACCCAGTACTTC.

V is TRBV20-1 and J is TRBJ2-5; 11 nucleotides line up with TRBD2. This CDR3 has 15 amino acids. Germline V gene data show CDR1 as DFQATT and CDR2 as SNEGSKA (reference sequence). After removal of 0 bases from V and 4 bases from J, the junction contained 4 bases not matched to a gene. This CDR3 reads CSAREPGLAGETQYF. CDR3 DNA sequence: TGCAGTGCTAGAGAGCCTGGACTAGCGGGAGAGACCCAGTACTTC.

In DNA form, the CDR3 reads TGTGCCAGTAGTATTAACTCTAGGGTTACTGAAGCTTTCTTT. This translates into CASSINSRVTEAFF. The chain couples TRBV19 to TRBJ1-1, with D unclear. The germline CDR1 and CDR2 sequences are LNHDA and SQIVND (reference sequence). Trimming left V 3 bases short and J 5 bases short, with 13 bases between. The CDR3 is 14 residues long.

In this sample, this clonotype turned up many times. This chain uses TRBV12-3 or TRBV12-4 with TRBJ2-7; 7 nucleotides align to TRBD2. The CDR3 totals 15 residues. With 3 bases clipped from V and 5 bases from J, the junction kept 10 bases outside the gene matches. The DNA of the CDR3 is TGTGCCAGCAGTTTTCATCTCTTCGGGGGGAACGAGCAGTACTTC. Its translation is CASSFHLFGGNEQYF.

This clonotype came up many times. J is TRBJ2-7 and V is TRBV5-1; possibly TRBD2 for D (7 bases). The germline V gene encodes CDR1 SGHRS and CDR2 YFSETQ. V was trimmed by 4 bases and J by 3 bases, leaving 14 bases between them. The CDR3 runs to 14 residues. The CDR3 loop is CASSDGGLIYEQYF. CDR3 nucleotides: TGCGCCAGCAGCGACGGGGGGCTGATCTACGAGCAGTACTTC.

This clonotype was recorded once. V and J are TRBV7-2 and TRBJ2-5, with 9 bases that match TRBD2. Germline CDR1 is SGHTA and CDR2 is FQGNSA. This CDR3 has 15 residues. With 5 bases clipped from V and 5 bases from J, the junction kept 9 bases outside the gene matches. The chain's CDR3 is CASSILAGSMETQYF. The CDR3 nucleotides read TGTGCCAGCAGCATTCTAGCGGGGTCCATGGAGACCCAGTACTTC.

This clonotype was recorded at least ten times. The chain uses TRBV28 and TRBJ1-2; D may be TRBD1 (6 bases). V was clipped by 6 bases and J by 8 bases, with 22 bases between them. There are 15 residues in the CDR3. Germline V CDR1 and CDR2: MDHEN, SYDVKM. The CDR3 DNA is TGTGCCAGCAGCGCCCCACGCGGGACACAGAACGGCTACACCTTC. Its translation is CASSAPRGTQNGYTF.

In its sample, this clonotype was seen many times. The chain couples TRBV6-1 to TRBJ1-6; tentatively, D is TRBD1 (5 bases). The germline V gene has CDR1 MNHNS and CDR2 SASEGT. Trimming stripped 3 bases from V and 2 bases from J, with 11 bases between. The CDR3 sequence is 16 residues long. The CDR3 spells CASSDAGITYNSPLHF. The CDR3 DNA sequence: TGTGCCAGCAGTGATGCAGGGATAACCTATAATTCACCCCTCCACTTT.

The sample holds many counts of this clonotype. This rearrangement joins TRBV2 to TRBJ2-7; D is unclear. CDR3 length equals 12 residues. The V and J ends lost 6 bases and 0 bases respectively, with 6 bases between them. CDR1 and CDR2 from the germline V gene are SNHLY and FYNNEI. The CDR3 here is CASRAYSYEQYF. For the CDR3, the DNA is TGTGCCAGCAGGGCGTACTCCTACGAGCAGTACTTC.

With respect to this clonotype: A clone one base away is much larger, so this may be a read error. The V gene is TRBV5-6, the J gene TRBJ2-7; D call uncertain. The ends were cut back, 0 bases at V and 5 bases at J, with 15 bases in the middle. Germline CDR1 is SGHDT and CDR2 is YYEEEE. The CDR3 totals 15 residues. Here the CDR3 reads CASSLGGRNNHEQYF. DNA of the CDR3: TGTGCCAGCAGCTTGGGCGGCAGGAACAACCACGAGCAGTACTTC.

This clonotype was observed many times. This chain links TRBV3-1 with TRBJ1-5; D ambiguous. The germline V and J ends were trimmed by 1 base and 4 bases, with 8 bases remaining between them. The CDR3 loop spans 14 amino acids. The germline V gene has CDR1 LGHDT and CDR2 YNNKEL (reference sequence). CDR3 region: CASSQGFLNQPQHF. The DNA of the CDR3 is TGTGCCAGCAGCCAAGGGTTTTTAAATCAGCCCCAGCATTTT.

Ten or more counts support this clonotype. The V call is TRBV5-5, the J call TRBJ1-1, with D possibly matching TRBD1 (6 bases). V lost 1 base to trimming and J lost 1 base, with 8 bases between them. Germline V gene lookup returns CDR1 SGHKS and CDR2 YYEKEE (reference sequence). The CDR3 contains 14 residues. For the CDR3, the DNA is TGTGCCAGCAGCTTGCCGACAGGGAACACTGAAGCTTTCTTT. Protein sequence: CASSLPTGNTEAFF. Using reference TRBV5-5 and TRBJ1-1 for the parts outside the CDR3, the full variable domain is DAGVTQSPTHLIKTRGQQVTLRCSPISGHKSVSWYQQVLGQGPQFIFQYYEKEERGRGNFPDRFSARQFPNYSSELNVNALLLGDSALYLCASSLPTGNTEAFFGQGTRLTVV.

This clonotype was seen only once. For the CDR3, the DNA is TGCAGTGCTAGAGAACCTGACAGGACCTATGGCTACACCTTC. Amino acid sequence: CSAREPDRTYGYTF. The chain is built from TRBV20-1 and TRBJ1-2; D may be TRBD1 (6 bases). Trimming cost V 0 bases and J 4 bases, with 12 bases left between them. Looked up from germline, CDR1 is DFQATT and CDR2 is SNEGSKA (reference sequence). The CDR3 spans 14 residues.

The genes are TRBV28 and TRBJ1-1; the D is unclear. This CDR3 contains 13 residues. Germline V gene data show CDR1 as MDHEN and CDR2 as SYDVKM. With 7 bases removed from V and 8 bases from J, the gap between germline ends came to 17 bases. The CDR3 spells CASTYPQSGEAFF. CDR3 bases: TGTGCCAGCACCTACCCCCAGTCTGGGGAAGCTTTCTTT.

In its sample, this clonotype was seen many times. This chain uses TRBV3-1 with TRBJ2-7, with 9 bases matching TRBD1. The CDR3 has 13 residues. Germline CDR1 LGHDT, CDR2 YNNKEL (reference sequence). The junction had 3 bases not matched to a gene; V was cut back by 3 bases and J by 6 bases. This CDR3 is CASSHGTGSEQYF. DNA for the CDR3: TGTGCCAGCAGCCATGGGACAGGGTCCGAGCAGTACTTC.

Many counts were recorded for this clonotype. V gene TRBV11-3 combines with J gene TRBJ1-6; D might be TRBD1 (5 bases). The CDR3 covers 14 residues. Germline CDR1 SGHNT, CDR2 YENEEA. V was shortened by 5 bases and J by 5 bases, with 10 bases between the two germline ends. The CDR3 DNA follows: TGTGCCAGCAGCGGGCGGGGGGATAATTCACCCCTCCACTTT. Residues: CASSGRGDNSPLHF.

This clonotype has a count of ten or more. This rearrangement joins TRBV12-3 or TRBV12-4 to TRBJ2-7; 11 nucleotides align to TRBD1. V shed 5 bases, J shed 3 bases, and the junction held 6 bases outside the gene matches. The CDR3 covers 15 residues. CDR3: CASSPGTGGGYEQYF. In nucleotides, the CDR3 is TGTGCCAGCAGTCCCGGGACAGGGGGAGGCTACGAGCAGTACTTC.

The V and J genes are TRBV10-3 and TRBJ2-7; 9 nucleotides align to TRBD1. V trimming: 10 bases; J trimming: 2 bases; junction bases outside the gene matches: 12. The CDR3 runs 15 residues. Germline V lookup: CDR1 ENHRY, CDR2 SYGVKD. The CDR3 DNA reads TGTGCCACAACCCAGGGGACAGGGAGGACCTACGAGCAGTACTTC. It is translated as CATTQGTGRTYEQYF.

This chain connects TRBV6-5 to TRBJ1-2; the D gene is possibly TRBD1 (5 bases). Germline V gene sequence: CDR1 MNHEY, CDR2 SVGAGI. V lost 0 bases and J 5 bases, leaving 13 bases between the germline ends. The CDR3 has 15 amino acids. CDR3 residues: CASSYSRGPAYGYTF. The CDR3 bases are TGTGCCAGCAGTTACTCTCGGGGCCCCGCTTATGGCTACACCTTC.

This clonotype occurred many times. The chain has TRBV12-3 or TRBV12-4 and TRBJ2-7, with D unclear. V gave up 7 bases and J gave up 0 bases, with 13 bases separating them. The CDR3 is 14 amino acids. The CDR3 bases are TGTGCCAGCACCAGCGTTTCGAGCTCCTACGAGCAGTACTTC. Translated: CASTSVSSSYEQYF.

The J gene is TRBJ2-5, the V gene TRBV6-1, with TRBD2 matching 8 bases. Germline V gene lookup returns CDR1 MNHNS and CDR2 SASEGT. This CDR3 has 15 residues. Trimming took 5 bases from V and 5 from J; bases not matched to a gene: 10. The CDR3 coding sequence is TGTGCCAGCAGTCTTGAGCGGGAGATCGGCGAGACCCAGTACTTC. Residues: CASSLEREIGETQYF.

The V gene is TRBV12-3 or TRBV12-4, the J gene TRBJ2-5; D is perhaps TRBD1 or TRBD2 (5 bases each). The CDR3 totals 13 residues. With 5 bases removed from V and 7 bases from J, the gap between germline ends came to 14 bases. The CDR3 DNA is TGTGCCAGCAGTCCCAGGGATGGGGGGACCCAGTACTTC. Protein sequence: CASSPRDGGTQYF.

This clonotype was found many times. The chain employs TRBV6-5 and TRBJ2-2, with D uncertain. This CDR3 region has 13 residues. Germline-derived CDR1 and CDR2 are MNHEY and SVGAGI. The V end lost 5 bases, the J end lost 6 bases, and 10 bases lay between the germline ends. The CDR3 loop is CASSNYRSGELFF. DNA for the CDR3: TGTGCCAGCAGTAATTACAGATCCGGGGAGCTGTTTTTT.